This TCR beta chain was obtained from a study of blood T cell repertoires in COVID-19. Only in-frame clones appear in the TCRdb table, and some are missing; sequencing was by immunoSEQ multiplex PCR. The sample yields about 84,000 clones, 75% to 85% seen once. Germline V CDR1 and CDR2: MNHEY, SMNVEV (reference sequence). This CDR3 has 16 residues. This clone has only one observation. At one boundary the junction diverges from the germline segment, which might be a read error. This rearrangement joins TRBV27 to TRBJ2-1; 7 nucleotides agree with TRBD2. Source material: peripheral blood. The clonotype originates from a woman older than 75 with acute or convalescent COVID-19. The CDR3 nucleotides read TGTGCCAGCAGCTTATCAGCGGGACCCCCCTACAATGAGCAGTTCTTC. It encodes CASSLSAGPPYNEQFF.